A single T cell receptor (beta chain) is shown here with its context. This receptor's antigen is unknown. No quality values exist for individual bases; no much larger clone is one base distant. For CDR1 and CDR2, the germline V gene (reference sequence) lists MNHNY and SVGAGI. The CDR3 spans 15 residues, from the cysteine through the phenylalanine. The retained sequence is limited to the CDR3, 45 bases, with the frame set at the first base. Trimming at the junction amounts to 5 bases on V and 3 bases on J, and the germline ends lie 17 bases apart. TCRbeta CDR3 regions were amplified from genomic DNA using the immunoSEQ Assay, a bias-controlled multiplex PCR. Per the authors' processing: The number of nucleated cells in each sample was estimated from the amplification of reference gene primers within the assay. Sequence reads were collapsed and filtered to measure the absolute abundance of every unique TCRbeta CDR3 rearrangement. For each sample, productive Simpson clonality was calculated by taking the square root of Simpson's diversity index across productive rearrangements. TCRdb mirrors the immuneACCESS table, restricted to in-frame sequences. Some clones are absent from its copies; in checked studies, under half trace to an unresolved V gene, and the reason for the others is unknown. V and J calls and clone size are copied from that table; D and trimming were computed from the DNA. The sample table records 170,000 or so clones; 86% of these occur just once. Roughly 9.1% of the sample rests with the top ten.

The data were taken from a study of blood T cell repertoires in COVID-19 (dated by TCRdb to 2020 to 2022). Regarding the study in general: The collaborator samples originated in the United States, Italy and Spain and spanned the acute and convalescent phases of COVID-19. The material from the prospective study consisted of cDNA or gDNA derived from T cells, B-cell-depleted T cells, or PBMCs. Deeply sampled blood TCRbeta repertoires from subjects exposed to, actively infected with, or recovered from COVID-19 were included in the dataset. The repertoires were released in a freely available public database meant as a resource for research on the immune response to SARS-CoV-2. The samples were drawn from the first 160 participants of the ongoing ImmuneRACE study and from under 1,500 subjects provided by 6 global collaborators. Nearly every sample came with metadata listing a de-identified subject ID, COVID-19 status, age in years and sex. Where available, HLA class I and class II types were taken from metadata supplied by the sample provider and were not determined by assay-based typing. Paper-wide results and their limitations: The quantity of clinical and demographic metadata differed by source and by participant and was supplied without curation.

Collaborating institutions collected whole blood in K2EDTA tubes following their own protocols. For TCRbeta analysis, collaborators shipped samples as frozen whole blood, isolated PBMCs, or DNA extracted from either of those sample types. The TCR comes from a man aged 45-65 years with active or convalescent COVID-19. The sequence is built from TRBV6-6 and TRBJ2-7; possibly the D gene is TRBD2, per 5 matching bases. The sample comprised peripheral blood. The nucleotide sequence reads TGTGCCAGCAGTCAATTCCCTGGACTGAGCTACGAGCAGTACTTC. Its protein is CASSQFPGLSYEQYF.